This T cell receptor (beta chain) was found in a study of blood T cell repertoires in COVID-19. Whole-study context: The origin of the acute and convalescent COVID-19 samples was the United States, Italy and Spain.

Per the original data handling: Estimated nucleated cell counts came from reference gene primer amplification. TCRdb keeps only in-frame clones here, not all; method: immunoSEQ multiplex PCR. The V and J calls and clone size are taken from that table; D and trimming were inferred from the DNA. The data contain 68,000 or so clones, roughly nine tenths of them singletons. The CDR3 extends over 14 amino acids. With V trimmed by 6 bases and J by 8 bases, 4 bases remained unmatched. Germline CDR1 LNHDA, CDR2 SQIVND (reference sequence). The genes are TRBV19 and TRBJ1-6; 10 bases agree with TRBD1. The TCR was taken from a man in his forties with COVID-19, enrolled during active disease. The sample comprised peripheral blood. The CDR3 reads CASSPGTGDSPLHF. DNA for the CDR3: TGTGCCAGTAGCCCCGGGACAGGGGATTCACCCCTCCACTTT.